This section outlines one T cell receptor (beta chain) sequence together with its context. This CDR3 is built from 17 residues. V lost 4 bases and J 1 base, leaving 20 bases between the germline ends. CDR1 is MGHRA, CDR2 YSYEKL, per germline. This sample was taken from a study of blood T cell repertoires in COVID-19. The overall study: The samples span acute and convalescent COVID-19 from the United States, Italy and Spain.

Data came from immunoSEQ multiplex PCR; TCRdb stores just in-frame clones and leaves some out. The sample has 90,000 to 120,000 clones; approximately 88% are singletons. The sequencing sample was made of peripheral blood. This clonotype was sampled from a man aged 50 to 60 with active or convalescent COVID-19. The rearrangement uses TRBV4-1 and TRBJ2-7; the D gene is possibly TRBD1 (6 bases). Here the CDR3 reads CASSLAFIETGSYEQYF. In DNA form, the CDR3 reads TGCGCCAGCAGCCTTGCTTTTATTGAGACAGGATCCTACGAGCAGTACTTC.